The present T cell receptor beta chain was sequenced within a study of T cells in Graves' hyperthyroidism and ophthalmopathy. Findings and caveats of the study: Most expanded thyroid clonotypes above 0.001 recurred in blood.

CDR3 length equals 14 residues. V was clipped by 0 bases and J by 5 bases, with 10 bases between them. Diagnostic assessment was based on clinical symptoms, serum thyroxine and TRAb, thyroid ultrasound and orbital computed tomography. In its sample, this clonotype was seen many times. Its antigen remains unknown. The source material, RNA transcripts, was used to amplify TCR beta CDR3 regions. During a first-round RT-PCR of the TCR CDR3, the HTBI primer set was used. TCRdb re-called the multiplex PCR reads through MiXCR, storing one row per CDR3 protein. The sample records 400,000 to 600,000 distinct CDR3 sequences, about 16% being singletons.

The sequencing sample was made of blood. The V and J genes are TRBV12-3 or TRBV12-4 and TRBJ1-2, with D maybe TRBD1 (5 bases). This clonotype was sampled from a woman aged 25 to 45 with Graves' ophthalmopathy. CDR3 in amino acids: CASSLAATAYGYTF. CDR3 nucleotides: TGTGCCAGCAGTTTAGCAGCGACAGCTTATGGCTACACCTTC.